The sequence of this T cell receptor beta chain was determined in a study of cytomegalovirus exposure and HLA in healthy donors. PCR used 60 Vbeta primers and 13 Jbeta primers. Using immunoSEQ multiplex PCR, the repertoire was profiled, and TCRdb retains in-frame clones only, with some absent. Counted here are roughly 240,000 clones, roughly 80% occurring once; the ten biggest clones make up 5% to 6.5%. The germline CDR1 and CDR2 sequences are SGHRS and YFSETQ. Deletions cut 0 bases from V and 3 bases from J, with 7 bases between. The CDR3 is made up of 13 amino acids. Healthy individuals who donated bone marrow served as the donors. The study sampled nominally healthy donors, though unrecorded immune exposures were likely. Study-wide results and limits: TCR beta chain V- and J-gene trimming was linked, in a later analysis, to a missense variant in DCLRE1C. In terms of immune exposure information, only CMV serostatus was available.

Notes on this clone: Its antigen is unknown. Other DNA sequences in the sample encode the same CDR3.

The J gene is TRBJ2-7, the V gene TRBV5-1; D is undetermined. Sequencing input: PBMCs. The sequence was obtained from a woman aged 40 to 55 in good health and CMV-seropositive. The CDR3 coding sequence is TGCGCCAGCAGCTTGGGGGCGAGCTACGAGCAGTACTTC. Its protein product is CASSLGASYEQYF.